Below are 25 T cell receptor beta chains sequenced from a single sample in a study of cytomegalovirus exposure and HLA in healthy donors. PCR primers comprised 60 Vbeta and 13 Jbeta primers. Profiled with immunoSEQ multiplex PCR; TCRdb holds only in-frame clones, not every one. The data show about 100,000 clones, around 74% seen once. The sequencing input was PBMCs. The receptors stem from a male donor in good health and CMV-seropositive.

The V gene is TRBV28, the J gene TRBJ1-1; D might be TRBD1 (5 bases). The germline V and J ends were trimmed by 6 bases and 2 bases, with 19 bases remaining between them. This CDR3 region has 16 residues. Germline V gives CDR1 MDHEN, CDR2 SYDVKM. DNA of the CDR3: TGTGCCAGCAGCCGCCTAATAGGGGTTACTAACACTGAAGCTTTCTTT. This gives the protein CASSRLIGVTNTEAFF.

The CDR3 loop reads CASSLARPPQYF. The CDR3, as DNA: TGTGCCAGCAGCTTAGCGCGTCCACCTCAGTACTTC. V and J are TRBV7-2 and TRBJ2-7; no firm D call. Germline V CDR1 and CDR2: SGHTA, FQGNSA. Trimming shortened V by 0 bases and J by 10 bases, and 10 bases separated the two germline ends. The length of the CDR3 is 12 residues.

The CDR3 is CASSQVGTPRIYTF. CDR3 nucleotide sequence: TGCGCCAGCAGCCAAGTGGGGACTCCGCGTATCTACACCTTC. The rearrangement joins TRBV4-3 to TRBJ1-2; D possibly corresponds to TRBD1 (5 bases). Germline V gene data show CDR1 as LGHNA and CDR2 as YSLEER. The CDR3 loop spans 14 amino acids. V was shortened by 1 base and J by 10 bases, with 16 bases between the two germline ends.

CDR3 loop: CASSTPDRGRSEQYF. In DNA, the CDR3 is TGTGCCAGTAGTACCCCGGACAGGGGGCGAAGCGAGCAGTACTTC. The chain recombines TRBV19 with TRBJ2-7, with 11 bases aligning to TRBD1. The V gene end was trimmed by 4 bases and the J gene end by 6 bases; junction bases not matched to a gene: 8. This CDR3 contains 15 residues. Looked up from germline, CDR1 is LNHDA and CDR2 is SQIVND (reference sequence).

The V and J genes are TRBV11-2 and TRBJ2-5; TRBD2 matches at 11 bases. The CDR3 consists of 16 residues. Germline V gene sequence: CDR1 SGHAT, CDR2 FQNNGV. V was pared by 3 bases and J by 5 bases, with 8 bases of the junction left unmatched. CDR3 sequence (DNA): TGTGCCAGCAGCTTTTTAGCGGGGGGGCCTTGGGAGACCCAGTACTTC. Translated, it gives CASSFLAGGPWETQYF.

J is TRBJ2-1 and V is TRBV19, with 9 positions matching TRBD2. CDR3 size: 15 residues. Germline CDR1 reads LNHDA; CDR2 reads SQIVND (reference sequence). V was clipped by 2 bases and J by 6 bases; unmatched bases: 5. CDR3 residues: CASSISSGGPNEQFF. The CDR3 DNA reads as TGTGCCAGTAGTATATCCAGCGGGGGGCCCAATGAGCAGTTCTTC.

In nucleotides, the CDR3 is TGTGCCAGCAGCCAAGTCTCGGTACAGGACATTCAGTACTTC. Its translation is CASSQVSVQDIQYF. The chain links TRBV4-2 to TRBJ2-4; a weak D match, TRBD1 (5 bases). Between the trimmed V and J ends, which lost 1 base and 8 bases, there was a span of 12 bases. The CDR3 covers 14 residues. Germline values: CDR1 LGHNA, CDR2 YNFKEQ.

This clone is a singleton in its sample. The chain uses TRBV4-1 and TRBJ2-7; 7 nucleotides align to TRBD2. The J call may be in error: the DNA end matches TRBJ2-1 better. The CDR3 runs to 12 residues. CDR1 is MGHRA, CDR2 YSYEKL, per germline. The CDR3, as DNA: TGCGCCAGCAGCCGGGGGGGGGATGAGCAGTTCTTC. This gives the protein CASSRGGDEQFF.

The rearrangement uses TRBV4-2 and TRBJ2-3; 9 bases agree with TRBD2. Trimming cost V 4 bases and J 5 bases; bases outside gene matches: 10. This CDR3 has 16 amino acids. CDR1 is LGHNA, CDR2 YNFKEQ, per germline. The CDR3 sequence: CASSPRGSGGVDTQYF. The CDR3 DNA sequence: TGTGCCAGCAGCCCCCGGGGTAGCGGGGGCGTAGATACGCAGTATTTT.

The chain links TRBV4-2 to TRBJ2-2; D gene uncertain. V was trimmed by 0 bases and J by 6 bases, leaving 20 bases between them. The CDR3 contains 18 residues. CDR1 and CDR2 from the germline V gene are LGHNA and YNFKEQ. This CDR3 is CASSQDPGQEELAGELFF. The DNA of the CDR3 is TGTGCCAGCAGCCAAGATCCAGGTCAAGAAGAACTCGCCGGGGAGCTGTTTTTT.

The chain employs TRBV19 and TRBJ2-5, with TRBD1 as a possible D gene (7 bases). The V end lost 9 bases, the J end lost 6 bases, and 17 bases lay between the germline ends. The CDR3 sequence is 13 residues long. Looked up from germline, CDR1 is LNHDA and CDR2 is SQIVND (reference sequence). The CDR3 sequence is CASRQGLEKTQYF. The CDR3 coding sequence is TGTGCCAGCAGACAGGGACTCGAAAAGACCCAGTACTTC.

The chain links TRBV11-3 to TRBJ1-1; TRBD1 might be the D (6 bases). With 5 bases removed from V and 1 base from J, the gap between germline ends came to 17 bases. CDR1 SGHNT and CDR2 YENEEA come from the germline V gene. This CDR3 is built from 16 residues. The CDR3 is CASSVATGWENTEAFF. In DNA, the CDR3 is TGTGCCAGCAGCGTTGCGACAGGTTGGGAGAACACTGAAGCTTTCTTT. The full variable domain, with the rest looked up from reference TRBV11-3 and TRBJ1-1, is EAGVVQSPRYKIIEKKQPVAFWCNPISGHNTLYWYLQNLGQGPELLIRYENEEAVDDSQLPKDRFSAERLKGVDSTLKIQPAELGDSAVYLCASSVATGWENTEAFFGQGTRLTVV.

Details on this clone: This same CDR3 is encoded by further DNA sequences in the sample. The rearrangement joins TRBV5-1 to TRBJ1-2, with TRBD1 matching over 7 bases. Per germline, CDR1 SGHRS and CDR2 YFSETQ. V lost 4 bases, J lost 5 bases, and 5 bases stayed unmatched. The CDR3 is made up of 13 amino acids. Here the CDR3 DNA reads TGCGCCAGCAGCCTAAGACAGGGATATGGCTACACCTTC. Amino acid sequence: CASSLRQGYGYTF.

The chain links TRBV19 to TRBJ2-5; 7 bases are a match to TRBD1. CDR1 is LNHDA and CDR2 is SQIVND in the germline V gene (reference sequence). Losses at the gene ends were 5 bases for V and 7 bases for J; bases not matched to a gene: 16. The CDR3 consists of 16 residues. DNA for the CDR3: TGTGCCAGTAGTCTCCAAATGACAGGGTCCGAGGCGACCCAGTACTTC. It encodes CASSLQMTGSEATQYF.

The chain couples TRBV5-1 to TRBJ1-5; a weak D match, TRBD1 (6 bases). Trimming removed 2 bases from V and 4 bases from J, with 25 bases in between. Germline assignment: CDR1 SGHRS and CDR2 YFSETQ. This CDR3 has 19 amino acids. CDR3 coding DNA: TGCGCCAGCAGCTTCCACCAATCCTCCCGACAGGAAAGAAATCAGCCCCAGCATTTT. This encodes CASSFHQSSRQERNQPQHF. Based on the CDR3 plus reference TRBV5-1 and TRBJ1-5, the full variable domain is KAGVTQTPRYLIKTRGQQVTLSCSPISGHRSVSWYQQTPGQGLQFLFEYFSETQRNKGNFPGRFSGRQFSNSRSEMNVSTLELGDSALYLCASSFHQSSRQERNQPQHFGDGTRLSIL.

The chain has TRBV5-6 and TRBJ2-2; 7 bases are a match to TRBD2. V was clipped by 2 bases and J by 4 bases; unmatched bases: 5. The CDR3 extends over 15 amino acids. Per the germline V gene, CDR1 is SGHDT and CDR2 is YYEEEE. DNA for the CDR3: TGTGCCAGCAGCTTAACGGGAGGTCGCACCGGGGAGCTGTTTTTT. Its translation: CASSLTGGRTGELFF. Variable domain in full (rest from reference TRBV5-6 and TRBJ2-2): DAGVTQSPTHLIKTRGQQVTLRCSPKSGHDTVSWYQQALGQGPQFIFQYYEEEERQRGNFPDRFSGHQFPNYSSELNVNALLLGDSALYLCASSLTGGRTGELFFGEGSRLTVL.

This clone showed up just once. The chain combines TRBV5-4 with TRBJ2-1; 7 nucleotides agree with TRBD1. Per the germline V gene, CDR1 is SGHNT and CDR2 is YYREEE (reference sequence). V lost 3 bases to trimming and J lost 4 bases; unmatched junction nucleotides: 7. The CDR3 covers 15 residues. In nucleotides, the CDR3 is TGTGCCAGCAGCTCACAGGGGTCGGTGTACAATGAGCAGTTCTTC. Translation: CASSSQGSVYNEQFF. The variable domain in full, completed from reference TRBV5-4 and TRBJ2-1, reads ETGVTQSPTHLIKTRGQQVTLRCSSQSGHNTVSWYQQALGQGPQFIFQYYREEENGRGNFPPRFSGLQFPNYSSELNVNALELDDSALYLCASSSQGSVYNEQFFGPGTRLTVL.

V is TRBV7-2 and J is TRBJ1-2; D not certain. The CDR3 spans 16 residues. Trimming shortened V by 1 base and J by 2 bases, and 14 bases separated the two germline ends. Germline CDR1 and CDR2: SGHTA and FQGNSA. CDR3 nucleotides: TGTGCCAGCAGCTTAGAGGTGACTCAGACGAACTATGGCTACACCTTC. Its translation: CASSLEVTQTNYGYTF.

Of note for this clone: Germline is not matched at one junction end, which may reflect a read error. Other DNA sequences from this sample encode an identical CDR3 as well. This chain joins TRBV5-1 and TRBJ2-2; D might be TRBD1 (6 bases). The germline gives CDR1 SGHRS, CDR2 YFSETQ. This CDR3 comprises 16 residues. The CDR3 loop reads CASSFAGTPNTGELFF. CDR3 bases: TGCGCCAGCAGCTTCGCCGGGACACCGAACACTGGGGAGCTGTTTTTT.

The V call is TRBV5-1, the J call TRBJ2-5; TRBD1 aligns across 7 bases. The trim removed 7 bases at V and 5 bases at J, leaving 5 bases unmatched. Germline values: CDR1 SGHRS, CDR2 YFSETQ. The CDR3 has 12 residues. The CDR3 nucleotides read TGCGCCAGCGGGACAGCGAGGGAGACCCAGTACTTC. Translating it yields CASGTARETQYF.

The chain carries TRBV7-7 and TRBJ2-1, with 10 bases matching TRBD1. V lost 3 bases to trimming and J lost 8 bases; unmatched junction nucleotides: 4. CDR3 length equals 14 residues. Germline CDR1 and CDR2: SSHAT and FNYEAQ (reference sequence). For the CDR3, the DNA is TGTGCCAGCAGCTTGGGACAGGGGTTCGATGAGCAGTTCTTC. The encoded protein is CASSLGQGFDEQFF.

This rearrangement joins TRBV7-8 to TRBJ2-5, with D possibly matching TRBD2 (5 bases). CDR1 and CDR2 (germline): SGHVS, FQNEAQ. The CDR3 extends over 13 amino acids. V lost 6 bases to trimming and J lost 14 bases, with 22 bases between them. CDR3: CASRPSAMTTKYF. Here the CDR3 DNA reads TGTGCCAGCAGGCCATCGGCGATGACTACCAAATACTTC.

CDR3 DNA sequence: TGTGCCAGCTCATATAGGACAGGGGGAACGAGCTCCTACAATGAGCAGTTCTTC. Amino acids: CASSYRTGGTSSYNEQFF. This chain joins TRBV18 and TRBJ2-1, with 10 bases identical to TRBD1. The CDR3 is 18 amino acids. Per germline, CDR1 KGHSH and CDR2 LQKENI. The V gene end was trimmed by 5 bases and the J gene end by 0 bases; junction bases not matched to a gene: 10.

A single count supports this clone. This chain connects TRBV5-4 to TRBJ1-2; perhaps TRBD1 as D (5 bases). CDR3 size: 13 residues. The V and J ends lost 5 bases and 7 bases respectively, with 15 bases between them. Germline loops: CDR1 SGHNT, CDR2 YYREEE (reference sequence). The CDR3 DNA reads TGTGCCAGCAGAACCCCGGGGGGAGGTGGCTACACCTTC. This translates into CASRTPGGGGYTF.

This clone was counted once. V and J are TRBV7-9 and TRBJ2-7; D remains unclear. The ends were cut back, 6 bases at V and 3 bases at J, with 18 bases in the middle. Germline V lookup: CDR1 SEHNR, CDR2 FQNEAQ (reference sequence). The CDR3 is made up of 15 amino acids. CDR3 residues: CASSFTLTHHYEQYF. The CDR3, as DNA: TGTGCCAGCAGTTTTACCCTCACACATCACTACGAGCAGTACTTC.